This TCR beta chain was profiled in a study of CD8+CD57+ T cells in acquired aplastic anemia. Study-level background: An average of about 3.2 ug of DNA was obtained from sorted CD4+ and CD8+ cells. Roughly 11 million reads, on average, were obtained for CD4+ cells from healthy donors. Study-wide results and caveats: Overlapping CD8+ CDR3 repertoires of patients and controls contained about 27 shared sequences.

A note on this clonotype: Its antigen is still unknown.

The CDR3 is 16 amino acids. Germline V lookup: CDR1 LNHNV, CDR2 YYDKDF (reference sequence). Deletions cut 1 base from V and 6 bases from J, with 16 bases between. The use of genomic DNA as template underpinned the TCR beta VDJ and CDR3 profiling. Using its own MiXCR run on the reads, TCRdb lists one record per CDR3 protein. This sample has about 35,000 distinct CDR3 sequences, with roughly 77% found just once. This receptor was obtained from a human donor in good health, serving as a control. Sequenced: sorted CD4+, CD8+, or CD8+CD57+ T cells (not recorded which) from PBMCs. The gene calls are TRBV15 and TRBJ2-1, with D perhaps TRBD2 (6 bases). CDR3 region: CATSRVGGDASNEQFF. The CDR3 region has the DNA TGTGCCACCAGCAGAGTCGGAGGGGACGCTAGCAATGAGCAGTTCTTC.